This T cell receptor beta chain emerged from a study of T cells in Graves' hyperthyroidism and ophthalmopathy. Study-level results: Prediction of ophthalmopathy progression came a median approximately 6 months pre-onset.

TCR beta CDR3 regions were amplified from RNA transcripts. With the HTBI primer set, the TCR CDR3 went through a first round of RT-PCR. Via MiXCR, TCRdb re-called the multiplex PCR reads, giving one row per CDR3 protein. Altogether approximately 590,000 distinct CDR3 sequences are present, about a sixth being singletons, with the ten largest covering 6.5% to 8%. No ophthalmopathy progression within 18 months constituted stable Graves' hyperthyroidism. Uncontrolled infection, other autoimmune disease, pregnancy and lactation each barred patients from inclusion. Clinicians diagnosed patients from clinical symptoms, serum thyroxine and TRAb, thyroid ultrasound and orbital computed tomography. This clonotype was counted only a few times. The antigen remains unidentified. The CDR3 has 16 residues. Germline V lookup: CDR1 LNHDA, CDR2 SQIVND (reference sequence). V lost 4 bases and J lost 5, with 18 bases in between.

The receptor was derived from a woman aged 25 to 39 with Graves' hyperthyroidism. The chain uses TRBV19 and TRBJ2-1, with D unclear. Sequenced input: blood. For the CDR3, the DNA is TGTGCCAGTAGTAACCCCGCCCTGACCATCAACAATGAGCAGTTCTTC. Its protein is CASSNPALTINNEQFF.